These 22 T cell receptor beta chains were sequenced from one sample in a study of shared clonotypes between healthy human individuals. The repertoire was sequenced with immunoSEQ multiplex PCR; TCRdb's copy has only in-frame clones and lacks some. This sample yields some 2,000,000 clones, of which more than 90% are seen a single time; about 0.13% belongs to the top ten. The sequencing input was naive CD4+ T cells sorted from blood. Subset reported: CD45RA+ positively selected. Source of these receptors: a man between 18 and 29 years old in good health.

The chain is built from TRBV27 and TRBJ1-5; 9 nucleotides agree with TRBD1. Germline-derived CDR1 and CDR2 are MNHEY and SMNVEV (reference sequence). J gave up 7 bases and V 5 bases, and 9 bases lay outside the gene matches. This CDR3 spans 15 amino acids. The CDR3 loop is CASSPGTGTSQPQHF. The CDR3, as DNA: TGTGCCAGCAGTCCCGGGACAGGGACATCCCAGCCCCAGCATTTT.

This chain connects TRBV10-1 to TRBJ2-7; D is perhaps TRBD1 (6 bases). The ends were cut back, 6 bases at V and 2 bases at J, with 14 bases in the middle. Germline V gene lookup returns CDR1 WNHNN and CDR2 SYGVQD (reference sequence). The CDR3 totals 14 residues. The CDR3 nucleotides read TGCGCCAGCAGGGGGGCAGGACGAACCTACGAGCAGTACTTC. Translated: CASRGAGRTYEQYF.

This clone is a singleton in its sample. The same CDR3 arises from other DNA sequences in this sample as well. The rearrangement uses TRBV7-8 and TRBJ2-7; possibly TRBD1 or TRBD2 for D (6 bases each). Germline assignment: CDR1 SGHVS and CDR2 FQNEAQ. This CDR3 contains 14 residues. Trimming removed 0 bases at V and 3 bases at J, with 9 bases between. The CDR3: CASSLAGGIYEQYF. CDR3 in DNA: TGTGCCAGCAGCTTAGCGGGGGGCATCTACGAGCAGTACTTC.

The genes are TRBV5-4 and TRBJ2-7; D possibly corresponds to TRBD2 (5 bases). Trimming shortened V by 3 bases and J by 4 bases, and 11 bases separated the two germline ends. The CDR3 runs 13 residues. Germline CDR1 reads SGHNT; CDR2 reads YYREEE (reference sequence). The DNA for the CDR3 is TGTGCCAGCAGCTCAAAGGGAGAATACGAGCAGTACTTC. Its protein product is CASSSKGEYEQYF.

The chain joins TRBV4-2 to TRBJ1-3, with D maybe TRBD1 (5 bases). The CDR3 length is 16 residues. Germline-derived CDR1 and CDR2 are LGHNA and YNFKEQ. Trimming took 0 bases from V and 0 from J, leaving 9 bases between them. The DNA of the CDR3 is TGTGCCAGCAGCCAAGATGGGGCGCGCTCTGGAAACACCATATATTTT. Protein: CASSQDGARSGNTIYF.

The chain carries TRBV2 and TRBJ2-6, with D perhaps being TRBD1 or TRBD2 (8 bases each). CDR1 is SNHLY and CDR2 is FYNNEI in the germline V gene. The CDR3 spans 15 residues. CDR3 coding DNA: TGTGCTAGCGGGACAGGTGAATCTGGGGCCAACGTCCTGACTTTC. Protein product: CASGTGESGANVLTF.

V is TRBV27 and J is TRBJ1-6; 8 nucleotides align to TRBD1. This CDR3 comprises 14 residues. Germline CDR1 and CDR2: MNHEY and SMNVEV (reference sequence). Losses at the gene ends were 5 bases for V and 9 bases for J; bases not matched to a gene: 6. CDR3 DNA sequence: TGTGCCAGCAGTCGGACAGGGTATGGTTCACCCCTCCACTTT. It encodes CASSRTGYGSPLHF.

The V and J genes are TRBV30 and TRBJ2-6, with D perhaps matching TRBD2 (5 bases). CDR3 size: 15 residues. Germline CDR1 reads GTSNPN; CDR2 reads SVGIG (reference sequence). V lost 0 bases, J lost 2 bases, and 8 bases lay in between. The CDR3 coding sequence is TGTGCCTGGAGTGTACAGAGGGCTGGGGCCAACGTCCTGACTTTC. This encodes CAWSVQRAGANVLTF.

V and J are TRBV5-6 and TRBJ1-6; 8 bases match TRBD1. The germline CDR1 and CDR2 sequences are SGHDT and YYEEEE. CDR3 length: 14 amino acids. V trimming: 3 bases; J trimming: 10 bases; junction bases outside the gene matches: 6. The CDR3 here is CASSWGQEGSPLHF. CDR3 bases: TGTGCCAGCAGCTGGGGACAGGAGGGCTCACCCCTCCACTTT.

The genes are TRBV9 and TRBJ2-1; D remains unclear. V was clipped by 1 base and J by 8 bases, with 10 bases between them. This CDR3 comprises 13 residues. Germline CDR1 SGDLS, CDR2 YYNGEE. In nucleotides, the CDR3 is TGTGCCAGCAGCGTAACTAATAGCTATGAGCAGTTCTTC. Translation: CASSVTNSYEQFF.

In this sample, this clone turned up once. V is TRBV4-1 and J is TRBJ1-5, with 7 bases aligning to TRBD1. CDR3 size: 15 residues. After removal of 3 bases from V and 9 bases from J, the junction contained 11 bases not matched to a gene. Germline CDR1 reads MGHRA; CDR2 reads YSYEKL. The CDR3 protein is CASSHLRDSGRPQHF. CDR3 in DNA: TGCGCCAGCAGCCACCTCCGGGACAGCGGGAGGCCCCAGCATTTT.

This clone was seen once. The rearrangement uses TRBV19 and TRBJ1-6; D ambiguous. This CDR3 is built from 16 residues. V was shortened by 0 bases and J by 0 bases, with 6 bases between the two germline ends. The germline CDR1 and CDR2 sequences are LNHDA and SQIVND (reference sequence). CDR3 region: CASSIEATSYNSPLHF. As DNA, the CDR3 is TGTGCCAGTAGTATAGAGGCCACCTCCTATAATTCACCCCTCCACTTT.

Worth noting for this clone: Different DNA sequences within this sample yield the same CDR3. V is TRBV5-1 and J is TRBJ2-7; tentatively, D is TRBD1 (6 bases). Trimming shortened V by 0 bases and J by 3 bases, and 10 bases separated the two germline ends. The CDR3 has 14 residues. CDR1 SGHRS and CDR2 YFSETQ come from the germline V gene. CDR3 sequence reads: CASSLEGVSYEQYF. CDR3 DNA: TGCGCCAGCAGCTTGGAGGGGGTCAGCTACGAGCAGTACTTC.

This chain connects TRBV14 to TRBJ1-6; D not resolved. V lost 4 bases and J lost 4, with 17 bases in between. The CDR3 is made up of 17 amino acids. CDR1 and CDR2 from the germline V gene are SGHDN and FVKESK. CDR3 protein: CASSPPQRNLYNSPLHF. Here the CDR3 DNA reads TGTGCCAGCAGCCCTCCGCAGCGCAACCTATATAATTCACCCCTCCACTTT.

This clone was seen only once. The V and J genes are TRBV19 and TRBJ2-2; TRBD1 aligns across 10 bases. The CDR3 covers 15 residues. Per germline, CDR1 LNHDA and CDR2 SQIVND (reference sequence). Unmatched junction bases numbered 8, after V lost 6 bases and J lost 7 bases. The CDR3 protein is CASRTGTGVGGELFF. The CDR3 DNA reads TGTGCCAGTAGGACGGGGACAGGGGTAGGCGGGGAGCTGTTTTTT.

This chain links TRBV7-8 with TRBJ1-1, with unresolved D. Germline CDR1 reads SGHVS; CDR2 reads FQNEAQ. The CDR3 is 13 amino acids. The V and J ends lost 3 bases and 1 base respectively, with 6 bases between them. The DNA of the CDR3 is TGTGCCAGCAGCTTTATTACGAACACTGAAGCTTTCTTT. As protein: CASSFITNTEAFF.

This clone appeared once. This chain joins TRBV6-1 and TRBJ2-7; 10 bases fit TRBD1. In germline, CDR1 is MNHNS, CDR2 SASEGT. The CDR3 runs to 15 residues. V shed 0 bases and J 5 bases; nucleotides not matched to a gene: 4. CDR3 DNA: TGTGCCAGCAGTGAAGCGGGGACAGGGGACCACGAGCAGTACTTC. Translation gives CASSEAGTGDHEQYF.

This sequence joins TRBV5-1 and TRBJ2-7; 11 bases are shared with TRBD2. V dropped 4 bases and J dropped 4; count of bases not matched to a gene: 7. Germline CDR1 and CDR2: SGHRS and YFSETQ. CDR3 length: 15 amino acids. The CDR3 DNA reads TGCGCCAGCAGCCAAGGGACTAGCGGAGCTTACGAGCAGTACTTC. Its protein product is CASSQGTSGAYEQYF.

J is TRBJ2-1 and V is TRBV27; D not resolved. The germline V gene encodes CDR1 MNHEY and CDR2 SMNVEV (reference sequence). Trimming cost V 4 bases and J 0 bases, with 13 bases left between them. This CDR3 is 16 amino acids long. CDR3 in amino acids: CASSSSRFPSYNEQFF. The CDR3 DNA reads TGTGCCAGCAGTTCCTCTAGGTTCCCCTCCTACAATGAGCAGTTCTTC.

V gene TRBV7-2 combines with J gene TRBJ1-4; D not certain. V was clipped by 6 bases and J by 9 bases, with 17 bases between them. The CDR3 length is 14 residues. Looked up from germline, CDR1 is SGHTA and CDR2 is FQGNSA. CDR3 amino acids: CASSLLLDTQKLFF. CDR3 in DNA: TGTGCCAGCAGTCTACTCTTAGACACACAAAAACTGTTTTTT.

This sequence joins TRBV7-9 and TRBJ1-1; no clear D gene. Germline assignment: CDR1 SEHNR and CDR2 FQNEAQ (reference sequence). Trimming took 3 bases from V and 0 from J, leaving 14 bases between them. The CDR3 has 16 amino acids. The CDR3 sequence is CASSFRVTVLNTEAFF. CDR3 coding DNA: TGTGCCAGCAGCTTTCGGGTCACGGTATTGAACACTGAAGCTTTCTTT. Variable domain in full (rest from reference TRBV7-9 and TRBJ1-1): DTGVSQNPRHKITKRGQNVTFRCDPISEHNRLYWYRQTLGQGPEFLTYFQNEAQLEKSRLLSDRFSAERPKGSFSTLEIQRTEQGDSAMYLCASSFRVTVLNTEAFFGQGTRLTVV.

The J gene is TRBJ1-2, the V gene TRBV7-9; 9 bases align to TRBD1. V lost 1 base, J lost 2 bases, and 2 bases stayed unmatched. This CDR3 is built from 15 residues. Germline lookup yields CDR1 SEHNR and CDR2 FQNEAQ (reference sequence). CDR3 sequence reads: CASSLGGTGNYGYTF. CDR3 coding DNA: TGTGCCAGCAGCTTAGGAGGGACAGGGAACTATGGCTACACCTTC.